The entry below gives a single T cell receptor beta chain sequence along with its context. No cognate antigen has been identified for it. It has no much larger one-base neighbor in the sample; base qualities were not kept. This sample stems from a study of cytomegalovirus exposure and HLA in healthy donors (dated by TCRdb to about 2017). Background for the entire study: According to an earlier analysis of a few hundred of the donors, about 179 million T cells yielded 117 million unique TCR beta sequences and 276 Gb of sequence data. Donor age, sex, ethnicity and CMV serostatus were collected together with the repertoire data. An early release that covered roughly 600 HLA-typed donors contained approximately 300 gigabases of sequencing data and some 87 million unique TCR sequences. All discovery cohort repertoires had been generated on a single sequencing platform. On average, 235,054 unique TCR beta nucleotide sequences were sequenced per donor among 398 genotyped donors of the cohort, with roughly 18% of those sequences being non-productive. To predict cytomegalovirus infection status, the study combined high-throughput TCR immunosequencing, statistical association of individual TCRs with disease status, and machine learning. Five DR-DQ haplotypes were handled as single units for association and clustering because linkage in the cohort was strong. The genetic ancestry cluster associated with self-reported Caucasian donors included 81% of the 398 genotyped donors. The study aimed to test whether cataloging public T cell receptors could reveal signatures of past pathogen exposure. The study used immunosequencing to profile the T cell repertoires of several hundred subjects and linked those repertoires to cytomegalovirus serostatus. A later analysis re-examined previously published TCR beta repertoires from 610 or so donors and added high-resolution HLA genotyping to investigate patterns of TCR occurrence. Genome-wide SNP genotypes for about 60% of the roughly 700 donors were used in a later genetic analysis, which treated that subset as a discovery cohort. Besides the first cohort of approximately 670 subjects, a separate validation cohort made up of over a hundred different subjects was used. Typing coverage varied by locus: about 620-630 donors for A, B, C, DRB1 and DQB1; under 550 for DQA1; about 570 for DPA1; 400 to 480 for DPB1. Both class I and class II loci were covered by HLA typing, at four-digit resolution. In the later analysis, no new phenotypic data were used to find candidate immune exposures; instead, reliance was placed on TCR beta sequences and their occurrence across donors. An earlier analysis of 587 of the donors used high-throughput TCR beta sequencing to judge whether each TCR beta V gene segment behaved as functional or pseudogenic.

The library was obtained by the immunoSEQ multiplex PCR assay. For the multiplex PCR, a mixture combining 60 forward primers for TCR Vbeta segments and 13 reverse primers for TCR Jbeta segments was used. The CDR3 region of rearranged TCR beta genes was amplified from genomic DNA with a multiplex PCR assay. The Illumina HiSeq System was used to sequence the amplified TCR beta libraries as 87-base-pair reads. Per the original workflow: A later analysis counted some 80 million unique TCR beta chains across the 666 repertoires, and around 9.9 million of these chains were shared by at least two donors. Raw reads were error-corrected and collapsed into unique sequences with a nearest-neighbor algorithm that merged closely related sequences to remove PCR and sequencing errors. To assign V, D and J gene segments, CDR3 sequences were aligned to IMGT reference sequences. Each retained sequence needed at least a six-nucleotide match to both a V gene segment and a J gene segment. Rearrangements were classified as productive when the CDR3 lacked stop codons and remained in frame with V and J, and all other rearrangements were classified as non-productive. CDR3 was defined according to IMGT convention as the region running from the second conserved V-encoded cysteine to the conserved J-encoded phenylalanine. The earlier analysis of about 590 of the donors excluded sequences that lacked an unambiguous match to a single V gene segment. In an earlier analysis of around 600 of the donors, V segments were called functional above 56.7% productive rearrangements and were called segregating when the between-donor standard deviation exceeded 5%. A statistical classification framework was built to diagnose cytomegalovirus status from the catalog of TCR beta chain sequences. In a later analysis, V and J genes were assigned by comparing TCR nucleotide sequences against IMGT/GENE-DB human TR gene sequences. In a later analysis, CDR3 sequences and most-parsimonious VDJ recombination scenarios were assigned using the TCRdist pipeline. In a later analysis, each TCR beta chain was defined by its CDR3 amino acid sequence together with its V-gene family, and reads without a unique V-gene family were excluded. In a later analysis, 500 to 700 highly shared, low-generation-probability nucleotide sequences were removed to address suspected cross-contamination and a sequencing artifact. For each public chain, a later analysis derived a clonal expansion index from normalized ranks of inferred template counts within each repertoire. In a later analysis, generation probabilities were computed using a VDJ recombination model fitted to out-of-frame rearrangements, and the results were checked against IGoR. In a later analysis, TCR-TCR, TCR-HLA and TCR-CMV co-occurrence was scored with hypergeometric tests, and a repertoire-size bias correction was applied to TCR pairs. A later analysis estimated false discovery rates by permuting HLA or CMV assignments 20 times. In a later analysis, co-occurring TCRs were grouped with DBSCAN, and TCRdist sequence similarity was added when clustering was performed within HLA-allele-positive subsets. For co-occurrence clustering, repertoires with fewer than 30,000 or more than 120,000 public chains were excluded, along with roughly 5 repertoires with anomalous nucleotide sharing. The clones in this table, taken by TCRdb from immuneACCESS, are in-frame only. Not every clone is retained; where verified, under half of the shortfall comes from an unresolved V gene, and the cause of the rest is unknown. From that table come the V and J calls and clone size; the DNA was used to work out D and trimming. The sample has 110,000 or so clones on record, roughly 63% of them singletons. Clones ranked in the top ten supply about 5% of the sample.

The cohort was made up of about 610 healthy bone marrow donors. At the time of sampling, all cohort members were nominally healthy, though unrecorded immune exposures were likely present. The donor tested CMV seropositive, placing the donor among the approximately 290 seropositive members of the cohort. A peripheral blood sample was collected from each donor, and TCR beta sequencing was performed on peripheral blood mononuclear cells. Genomic DNA extraction from the blood cell samples was performed with the Qiagen DNeasy Blood Extraction Kit. Looking up the germline V gene (reference sequence) yields CDR1 SSHAT and CDR2 FNYEAQ. The V end gives up 6 bases and the J end 4 bases, leaving 11 bases in the junction not matched to a gene. The cysteine opens and the phenylalanine closes a CDR3 of 16 amino acids. The kept DNA is CDR3 alone, 48 bases in frame from the first base. The study at large found these results: A later analysis found that HLA-associated TCR beta chains were more clonally expanded and had lower generation probabilities than equally common non-associated chains. Three of the identified cytomegalovirus-associated TCR beta chains were confirmed in vitro to be specific for cytomegalovirus antigens. While some public TCRs were present in many individuals, most TCR sequences turned up only very rarely across donors. Presence/absence analyses assumed roughly uniform sequencing depth across donors, an assumption that may not hold. Some IMGT-functional V segments, including TRBV6-2 and TRBV6-3, could not be distinguished by the 87-base-pair reads and were therefore excluded. Strong co-occurrence of HLA alleles, especially DR and DQ, made assigning TCR associations to individual alleles difficult. The only immune exposure information available for the cohort was CMV serostatus. Correlated functional status among segregating V segments might reflect linkage disequilibrium, but an unknown experimental factor could not be ruled out. In a later analysis, several top co-occurrence clusters were reported to appear linked to parvovirus B19, influenza, CMV and Epstein-Barr virus. Most CMV-associated TCR beta chains appeared to be HLA-restricted in a later analysis, and the HLA associations seemed to be driven largely by CMV exposure. The sequencing pipeline was judged likely to have produced a cluster of highly shared sequence variants as a technical artifact. Specific HLA alleles were associated with 16,951 TCR beta sequences at a false discovery rate of 0.05 in a later analysis. A later genetic analysis reported fewer N-insertions in productive TCRs among donors in an Asian-associated ancestry cluster than the roughly 700-donor mean. According to a later analysis, TCR association rates differed among HLA loci, with DRB1 alleles showing the most associated TCRs and HLA-C alleles showing the fewest. Because counts were too low, fewer than 20 rarely observed V segments, including chromosome 9 orphons, were excluded from the earlier analysis of under 650 of the donors. A further reported finding was that TCR beta sequences accurately predicted the HLA-A and HLA-B alleles for most subjects in the first cohort. The authors suggested that the approach could potentially be extended to other disease states and immunological phenotypes. An association between a missense DCLRE1C variant and V-gene and J-gene trimming of TCR beta chains was found in a later genetic analysis and replicated in an independent cohort. The classifier was reported to diagnose cytomegalovirus status with high specificity and sensitivity in both the original and validation cohorts. In the study, around 150 TCR beta chains were listed as associated with cytomegalovirus. Broadly in line with IMGT annotations, most TCR beta V segments showed up in productive rearrangements about 87% or about 30% of the time in an earlier analysis of several hundred of the donors. Because HLA typing was unavailable for some donors at each locus, only the typed subset was used in association tests. In this cohort, only TCR beta chains were sequenced, and detectable features were limited by the absence of alpha or paired-chain data.

Sample: PBMCs. The chain was built from TRBV7-7 and TRBJ1-2; 10 junctional bases match TRBD1. This clonotype was sampled from a woman in her 70s in good health and CMV-seropositive. At the DNA level, the sequence is TGTGCCAGCAGATATGACAGGGGGCGCTTAGCCTATGGCTACACCTTC. The encoded protein is CASRYDRGRLAYGYTF.